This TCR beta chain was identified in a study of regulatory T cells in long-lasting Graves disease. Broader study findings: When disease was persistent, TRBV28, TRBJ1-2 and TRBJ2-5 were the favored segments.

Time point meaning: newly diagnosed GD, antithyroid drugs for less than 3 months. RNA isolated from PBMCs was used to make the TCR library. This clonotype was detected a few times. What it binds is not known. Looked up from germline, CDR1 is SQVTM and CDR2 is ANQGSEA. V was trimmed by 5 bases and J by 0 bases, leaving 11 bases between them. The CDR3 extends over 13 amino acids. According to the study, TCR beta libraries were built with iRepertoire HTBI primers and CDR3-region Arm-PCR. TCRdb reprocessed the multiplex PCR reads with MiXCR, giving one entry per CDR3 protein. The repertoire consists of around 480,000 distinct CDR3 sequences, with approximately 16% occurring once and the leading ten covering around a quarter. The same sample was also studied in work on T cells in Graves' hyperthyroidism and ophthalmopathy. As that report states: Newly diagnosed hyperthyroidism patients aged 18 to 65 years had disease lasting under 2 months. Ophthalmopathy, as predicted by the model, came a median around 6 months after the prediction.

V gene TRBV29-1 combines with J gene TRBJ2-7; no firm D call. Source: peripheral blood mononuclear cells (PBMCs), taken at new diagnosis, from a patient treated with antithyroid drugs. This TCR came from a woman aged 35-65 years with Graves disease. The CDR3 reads CSVRASSSYEQYF. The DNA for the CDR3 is TGCAGCGTTCGGGCAAGCAGCTCCTACGAGCAGTACTTC.